This T cell receptor (beta chain) was sequenced during a study of blood T cell repertoires in COVID-19 (dated by TCRdb to 2018 to 2020). In terms of the full investigation: Samples covering the acute and convalescent phases of COVID-19 were provided by collaborators in the United States, Italy and Spain. The prospective study material was composed of cDNA or gDNA derived from T cells, B-cell-depleted T cells, or PBMCs. Deeply sampled blood TCRbeta repertoires from subjects exposed to, actively infected with, or recovered from COVID-19 were included in the dataset. The repertoires were made available in a free public database intended to serve as a resource for research on the immune response to SARS-CoV-2. The samples were drawn from two sources: the first 160 participants of the ongoing ImmuneRACE study, and over 950 subjects contributed by 6 global collaborators. Sample metadata almost always included a de-identified subject ID, COVID-19 status, age in years and sex. HLA class I and class II types, where available, came from metadata supplied by the sample provider rather than from assay-based typing. What the authors observed across the whole study: The quantity of clinical and demographic metadata differed by source and by participant and was supplied without curation.

Each collaborating institution followed its own protocols to collect whole blood in K2EDTA tubes. For TCRbeta analysis, collaborator samples were shipped as frozen whole blood, as isolated PBMCs, or as DNA extracted from either sample type. CDR1 and CDR2, looked up from the germline V gene, are KGHSH and LQKENI. V is pared back by 5 bases and J by 2 bases, with 12 bases lying between the germline termini. Spanning cysteine to phenylalanine, the CDR3 consists of 14 amino acids. Only the CDR3 region is kept as DNA, spanning 42 bases read in frame from base 1. In this sample, this clone turned up a few times. Its antigen remains undetermined. The record has no base qualities; no much larger clone is one base away. TCRbeta CDR3 regions were amplified from genomic DNA using the immunoSEQ Assay, a bias-controlled multiplex PCR. Per the authors' processing: The number of nucleated cells in each sample was estimated by amplification of reference gene primers within the assay. To quantify the absolute abundance of each unique TCRbeta CDR3 rearrangement, sequence reads were collapsed and filtered. For each sample, productive Simpson clonality was calculated as the square root of Simpson's diversity index across productive rearrangements. TCRdb provides this immuneACCESS table in a form limited to in-frame rearrangements. Some clones are lacking; in checked studies, under half of them reflect an unresolved V gene, and why the rest are absent is not known. D and trimming come from the DNA, and the V and J calls and clone size come from that table. The sample table holds more than 70,000 clones, of which about 86% were seen once. More than 7% of the sample is taken by the ten largest.

The specimen was peripheral blood. The TCR sequence derives from a man aged 55-75 years with acute or convalescent COVID-19. The sequence is built from TRBV18 and TRBJ1-2; too little of a D gene remains to name it. The CDR3 sequence is CASSSLTPNYGYTF. The base sequence is TGTGCCAGCTCATCATTGACACCGAACTATGGCTACACCTTC.